The T cell receptor beta chain under discussion was sequenced for a study of blood T cell repertoires in COVID-19. Original analysis: Amplifying reference gene primers gave estimates of nucleated cell counts. The repertoire was sequenced with immunoSEQ multiplex PCR; TCRdb's copy has only in-frame clones and lacks some. V and J calls and clone size are copied from that table; D and trimming were computed from the DNA. Of approximately 110,000 clones in the sample, more than 80% were seen once. This TCR derives from a woman older than 75 with COVID-19, enrolled during active disease. The sequenced material came from peripheral blood.

The CDR3 spells CASSLSFGSYEQYF. In nucleotides, the CDR3 is TGTGCCAGCAGCTTGAGTTTCGGCTCCTACGAGCAGTACTTC. The chain employs TRBV5-4 and TRBJ2-7; D unresolved. CDR1 and CDR2 (germline): SGHNT, YYREEE (reference sequence). The CDR3 is 14 residues long. V was cut by 1 base and J by 0 bases, with 8 bases left in between.